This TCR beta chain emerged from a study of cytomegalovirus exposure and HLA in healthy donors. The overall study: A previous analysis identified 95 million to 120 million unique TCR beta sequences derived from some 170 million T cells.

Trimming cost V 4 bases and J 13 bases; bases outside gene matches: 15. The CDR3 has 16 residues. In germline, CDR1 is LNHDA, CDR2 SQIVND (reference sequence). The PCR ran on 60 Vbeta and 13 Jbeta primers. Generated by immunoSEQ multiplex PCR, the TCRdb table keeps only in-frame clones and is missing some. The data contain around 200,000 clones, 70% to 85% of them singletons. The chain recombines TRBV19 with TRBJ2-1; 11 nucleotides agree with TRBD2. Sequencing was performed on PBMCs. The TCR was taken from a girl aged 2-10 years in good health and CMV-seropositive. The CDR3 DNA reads TGTGCCAGTAGTACCACTAGCGGGAGCCGTTATATCCTACAGTTCTTC. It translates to CASSTTSGSRYILQFF.